Listed below are T cell receptor beta chains from one sample, sequenced in a study of tumor-infiltrating lymphocytes in localized non-small cell lung cancer. Data came from immunoSEQ multiplex PCR; TCRdb stores just in-frame clones and leaves some out. The sample shows several thousand clones, roughly four fifths of them seen only once. The sample consisted of uninvolved lung tissue not adjacent to the tumor. These receptors were taken from a human donor with non-small cell lung cancer. Each CDR3 is given with its conserved first and last residue. The D gene is left open where the match is weak. Only part of the rows carry a size: once, few, many, or a class if the clone is expanded.

clone_size,j_call,d_call,v_call,cdr3_nt,cdr3_aa
-,TRBJ2-1,-,TRBV28,TGTGCCAGCAGTTTCTTTCGGACCGACAATGAGCAGTTCTTC,CASSFFRTDNEQFF
-,TRBJ2-5,TRBD2,TRBV5-4,TGTGCCAGCAGCGAAGGACTAGCGGGAGCTAAGGAGACCCAGTACTTC,CASSEGLAGAKETQYF
-,TRBJ2-7,TRBD1,TRBV11-2,TGTGCCAGCAGCTTAACCCGACAGGGGGCGCGATACGAGCAGTACTTC,CASSLTRQGARYEQYF
few,TRBJ1-1,-,TRBV11-1,TGTGCCAGCAGCCCCTTCGGGGGGCGCGTTGGCACTGAAGCTTTCTTT,CASSPFGGRVGTEAFF
-,TRBJ1-1,-,TRBV12-5,TGTGCTAGTGGTCCTGAGCCGGGGACTGAAGCTTTCTTT,CASGPEPGTEAFF
-,TRBJ1-6,-,TRBV2,TGTGCCAGCAGTGTATCTCAGGGGTCTAATTCACCCCTCCACTTT,CASSVSQGSNSPLHF
-,TRBJ1-2,TRBD1,TRBV10-1,TGCGCCAGCAGTGTGTACCGGACAGGTCTTAGTACCTTC,CASSVYRTGLSTF
few,TRBJ2-5,-,TRBV19,TGTGCCAGTAGTATAGATCCAGGAGGGAACCAAGAGACCCAGTACTTC,CASSIDPGGNQETQYF
-,TRBJ2-5,TRBD1,TRBV7-2,TGTGCCAGCAGCCGCTTCCCCAGGGGGCGAGGAGAGACCCAGTACTTC,CASSRFPRGRGETQYF
-,TRBJ2-2,TRBD2,TRBV5-6,TGTGCCAGCAGCTTGAGCGGGAGGCCCTCCGGGGAGCTGTTTTTT,CASSLSGRPSGELFF
-,TRBJ1-5,-,TRBV2,TGTGCCAGCAGTGGGGAGGGGGGGGCTCAGCCCCAGCATTTT,CASSGEGGAQPQHF
few,TRBJ1-1,TRBD1,TRBV9,TGTGCCAGCAGCGGACAGGGAGCGTATGAAGCTTTCTTT,CASSGQGAYEAFF
few,TRBJ1-2,TRBD1,TRBV4-3,TGCGCCAGCAGCCAAGTTGGTGGGACAGGGGTTGGCTACACCTTC,CASSQVGGTGVGYTF
-,TRBJ1-2,-,TRBV27,TGTGCCAGCAGTTTAGTAGGGGGGACTATTGGCTACACCTTC,CASSLVGGTIGYTF
large,TRBJ1-2,TRBD1,TRBV19,TGTGCCAGTAGTTCGTCCGGGACAGCCTATGGCTACACCTTC,CASSSSGTAYGYTF
-,TRBJ1-2,TRBD1,TRBV5-1,TGCGCCAGCAGACCGGGACAGCCCGGTGACGGCTACACCTTC,CASRPGQPGDGYTF
few,TRBJ2-6,-,TRBV27,TGTGCCAGCAGGGACAGTGGCTCTGGGGCCAACGTCCTGACTTTC,CASRDSGSGANVLTF
-,TRBJ1-1,-,TRBV27,TGTGCCAGCAGTTTATGGCAGATGGCTGAAGCTTTCTTT,CASSLWQMAEAFF
-,TRBJ1-1,TRBD1,TRBV5-8,TGTGCCAGCAGCTTGGAGGGCAGGGGGGGAGAAGCTTTCTTT,CASSLEGRGGEAFF
-,TRBJ2-4,-,TRBV15,TGTGCCACCAGCAGCGACCCTATAAACATTCAGTACTTC,CATSSDPINIQYF
few,TRBJ1-4,-,TRBV4-2,TGTGCCAGCAGCAGGTCTAATGAAAAACTGTTTTTT,CASSRSNEKLFF
-,TRBJ1-3,-,TRBV2,TGTGCCAGCAGTGCTCCGGGAGGGGCTCGCTCTGGAAACACCATATATTTT,CASSAPGGARSGNTIYF
-,TRBJ2-5,-,TRBV18,TGTGCCAGCTCACCAGAGGGGACACTTCAGGGGGAGACCCAGTACTTC,CASSPEGTLQGETQYF
-,TRBJ2-2,TRBD1,TRBV30,TGTGCCTGGGGCAGGGGGCGAAACACCGGGGAGCTGTTTTTT,CAWGRGRNTGELFF
once,TRBJ2-1,-,TRBV5-4,TGTGCCAGCAGCTTGGTGGTGGGAGTGGGCTACAATGAGCAGTTCTTC,CASSLVVGVGYNEQFF
-,TRBJ2-1,TRBD1,TRBV11-2,TGTGCCAGCAGCTTAGATCCCGGACAGGGGGCCAATGGTGAGCAGTTCTTC,CASSLDPGQGANGEQFF
-,TRBJ2-1,-,TRBV4-3,TGCGCCAGCAGCCAAGATGGGCTCCCCGGGAGAGGCAATGAGCAGTTCTTC,CASSQDGLPGRGNEQFF
-,TRBJ2-2,-,TRBV2,TGTGCCAGCAGTGAAGAGCAGGGGACCGGGGAGCTGTTTTTT,CASSEEQGTGELFF
-,TRBJ2-5,-,TRBV14,TGTGCCAGCAGCCAAGATTATTCTAGACCCCAGTACTTC,CASSQDYSRPQYF
-,TRBJ2-7,TRBD2,TRBV7-9,TGTGCCAGCAGCCCCGGACTAGCGGGAGTGATCTACGAGCAGTACTTC,CASSPGLAGVIYEQYF
-,TRBJ2-3,-,TRBV27,TGTGCCAGCAGGACGAGGGCGAGGGATACGCAGTATTTT,CASRTRARDTQYF
-,TRBJ2-3,-,TRBV30,TGTGCCTGGACTACTTCGGGGGTTCACACAGATACGCAGTATTTT,CAWTTSGVHTDTQYF
-,TRBJ2-5,-,TRBV5-1,TGCGCCAGCAGCTTTTACCAAGAGACCCAGTACTTC,CASSFYQETQYF
-,TRBJ2-5,-,TRBV6-1,TGTGCCAGCAGTCGGGGGACCCAAGAGACCCAGTACTTC,CASSRGTQETQYF
-,TRBJ2-5,-,TRBV7-7,TGTGCCAGCAGCTTAACAGGGTCAATGGAGACCCAGTACTTC,CASSLTGSMETQYF
-,TRBJ1-5,-,TRBV11-1,TGTGCCAGCAGCTTCTCAGGGGACCAGCCCCAGCATTTT,CASSFSGDQPQHF
-,TRBJ1-1,-,TRBV9,TGTGCCAGCTCTTGGGGCACCAACACTGAAGCTTTCTTT,CASSWGTNTEAFF
-,TRBJ2-3,-,TRBV7-8,TGTGCCAGCAGCTTAGGCCCAGGGACAGATACGCAGTATTTT,CASSLGPGTDTQYF
-,TRBJ2-2,-,TRBV14,TGTGCCAGCAGCCGACAGACTTATAACACCGGGGAGCTGTTTTTT,CASSRQTYNTGELFF
-,TRBJ2-7,TRBD1,TRBV28,TGTGCCAGCTCCGGGACAGGATCCTACGAGCAGTACTTC,CASSGTGSYEQYF
-,TRBJ2-2,TRBD2,TRBV27,TGTGCCAGCAGTCCCAGACTAGCGGGAGGTTTCGGGGAGCTGTTTTTT,CASSPRLAGGFGELFF
-,TRBJ2-1,TRBD1,TRBV29-1,TGCAGCGTTGGGAGGCGACAGGGTGCCAATGAGCAGTTCTTC,CSVGRRQGANEQFF
-,TRBJ1-1,TRBD1,TRBV7-2,TGTGCCAGCAGCAAAGACAGGGGCACTGAAGCTTTCTTT,CASSKDRGTEAFF
-,TRBJ1-5,-,TRBV6-1,TGTGCCAGCAGCGCGCGGGGAAATCAGCCCCAGCATTTT,CASSARGNQPQHF
-,TRBJ2-5,-,TRBV9,TGTGCCAGCAGCGCCGGGACTCTCGGAGGGTATCAAGAGACCCAGTACTTC,CASSAGTLGGYQETQYF
-,TRBJ2-7,-,TRBV11-2,TGTGCCAGCAGCCTCGGGGCAGGGACTTCCTACGAGCAGTACTTC,CASSLGAGTSYEQYF
-,TRBJ2-1,TRBD2,TRBV7-2,TGTGCCAGCAGCTTAGTCGGCAGCGGGATTAATAGTTTAAATGAGCAGTTCTTC,CASSLVGSGINSLNEQFF
-,TRBJ1-2,-,TRBV7-9,TGTGCCAGCAGCTTAGATATTTCCGAGAGCTACACCTTC,CASSLDISESYTF
-,TRBJ2-7,-,TRBV7-2,TGTGCCAGCAGCTTAGCGAAAGACAGAAGCTCCTACGAGCAGTACTTC,CASSLAKDRSSYEQYF
once,TRBJ2-5,TRBD2,TRBV18,TGTGCCAGCTCACCGAGCGGGAGGGCATTGGAGACCCAGTACTTC,CASSPSGRALETQYF
-,TRBJ1-4,-,TRBV6-6,TGTGCCAGCAGTTCTGTCGGAATCTCAGAAAAACTGTTTTTT,CASSSVGISEKLFF
-,TRBJ2-7,-,TRBV6-1,TGTGCCAGCGGTCCGTCGTCCCCCTACGAGCAGTACTTC,CASGPSSPYEQYF
-,TRBJ2-1,TRBD1,TRBV11-2,TGTGCCAGCAGCCGGGACAGAAACAATGAGCAGTTCTTC,CASSRDRNNEQFF
-,TRBJ2-5,-,TRBV4-3,TGCGCCAGCAGCCTCAATTCAGGGTCGGGAGAGACCCAGTACTTC,CASSLNSGSGETQYF